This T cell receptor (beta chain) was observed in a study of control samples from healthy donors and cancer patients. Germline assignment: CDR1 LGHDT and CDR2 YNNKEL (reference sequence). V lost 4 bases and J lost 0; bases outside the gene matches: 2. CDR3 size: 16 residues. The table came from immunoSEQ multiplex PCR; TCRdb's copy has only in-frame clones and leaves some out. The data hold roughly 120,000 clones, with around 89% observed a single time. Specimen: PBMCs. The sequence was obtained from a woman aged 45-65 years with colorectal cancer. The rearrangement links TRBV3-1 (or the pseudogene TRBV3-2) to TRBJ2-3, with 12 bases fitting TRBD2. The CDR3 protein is CASSRLAGASTDTQYF. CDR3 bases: TGTGCCAGCAGCCGACTAGCGGGAGCGAGCACAGATACGCAGTATTTT.